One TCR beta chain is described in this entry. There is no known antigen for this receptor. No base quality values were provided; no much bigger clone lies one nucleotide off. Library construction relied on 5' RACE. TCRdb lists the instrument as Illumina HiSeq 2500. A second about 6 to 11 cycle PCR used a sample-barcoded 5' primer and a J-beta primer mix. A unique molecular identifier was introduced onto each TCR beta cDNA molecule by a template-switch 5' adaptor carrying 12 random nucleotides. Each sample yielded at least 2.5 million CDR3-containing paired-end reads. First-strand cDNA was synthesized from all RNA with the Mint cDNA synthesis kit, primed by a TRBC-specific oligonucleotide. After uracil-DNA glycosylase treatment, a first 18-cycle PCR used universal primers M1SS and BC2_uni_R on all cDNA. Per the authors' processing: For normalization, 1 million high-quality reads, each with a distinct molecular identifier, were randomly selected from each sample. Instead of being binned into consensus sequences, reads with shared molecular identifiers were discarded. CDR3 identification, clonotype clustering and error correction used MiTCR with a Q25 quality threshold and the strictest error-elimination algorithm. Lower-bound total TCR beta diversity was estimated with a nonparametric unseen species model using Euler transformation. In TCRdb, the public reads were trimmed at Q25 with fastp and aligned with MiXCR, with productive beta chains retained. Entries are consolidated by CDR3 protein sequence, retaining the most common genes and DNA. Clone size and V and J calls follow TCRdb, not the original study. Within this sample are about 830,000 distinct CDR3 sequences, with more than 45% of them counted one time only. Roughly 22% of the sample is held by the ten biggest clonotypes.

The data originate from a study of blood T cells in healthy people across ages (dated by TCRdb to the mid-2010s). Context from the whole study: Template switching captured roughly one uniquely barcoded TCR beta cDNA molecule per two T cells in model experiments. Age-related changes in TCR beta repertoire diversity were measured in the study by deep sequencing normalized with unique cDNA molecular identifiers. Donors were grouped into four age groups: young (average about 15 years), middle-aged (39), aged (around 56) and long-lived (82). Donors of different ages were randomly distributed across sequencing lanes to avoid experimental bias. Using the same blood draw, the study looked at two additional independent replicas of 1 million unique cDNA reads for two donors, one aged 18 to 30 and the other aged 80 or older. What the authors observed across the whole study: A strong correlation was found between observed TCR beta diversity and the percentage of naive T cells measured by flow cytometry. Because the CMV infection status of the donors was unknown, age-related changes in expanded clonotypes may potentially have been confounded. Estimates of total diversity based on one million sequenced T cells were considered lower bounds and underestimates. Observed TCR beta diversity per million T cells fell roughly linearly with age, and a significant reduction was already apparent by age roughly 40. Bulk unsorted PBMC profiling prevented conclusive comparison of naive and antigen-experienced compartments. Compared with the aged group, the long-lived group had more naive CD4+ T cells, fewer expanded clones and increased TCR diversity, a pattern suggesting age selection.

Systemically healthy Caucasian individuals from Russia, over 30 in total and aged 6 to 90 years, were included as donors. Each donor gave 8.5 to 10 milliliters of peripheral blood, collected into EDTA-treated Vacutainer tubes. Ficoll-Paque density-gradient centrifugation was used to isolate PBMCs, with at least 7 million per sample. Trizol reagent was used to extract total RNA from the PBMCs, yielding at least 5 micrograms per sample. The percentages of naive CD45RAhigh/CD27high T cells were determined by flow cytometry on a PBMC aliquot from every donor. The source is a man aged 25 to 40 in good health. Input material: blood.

The nucleotides read TGTGCCAGCAGTTTCTCCAGGGGTGCTGGCTACACCTTC. This codes for CASSFSRGAGYTF. The chain was built from TRBV27 and TRBJ1-2; the D gene is possibly TRBD1, with 6 bases matching. Between the V and J ends, shortened by 3 bases and 7 bases respectively, the junction contains 12 bases. CDR3 length: 13 amino acids, cysteine to phenylalanine. The sequence is cut down to CDR3 DNA, 39 bases in frame from base 1. CDR1 and CDR2 are read off the germline V gene (reference sequence) as MNHEY and SMNVEV.